This record covers a single T cell receptor (beta chain). TCRdb's copy holds only in-frame clones and misses some; the assay was immunoSEQ multiplex PCR. The sample holds just over 300,000 clones; roughly 87% are singletons and the top ten take 8.5% to 10%. This specimen belongs to a study of blood T cell repertoires in COVID-19. About the study: The samples span acute and convalescent COVID-19 from the United States, Italy and Spain. T cells, B-cell-depleted T cells, or PBMCs supplied cDNA or gDNA.

Recruits, aged roughly 18 to 89 years, lived in 25 or so US areas. The length of the CDR3 is 14 residues. Looked up from germline, CDR1 is SGHTA and CDR2 is FQGTGA. Trimming removed 1 base from V and 4 bases from J, with 10 bases in between. This TCR derives from a woman aged 18-35 years who had recovered from COVID-19. This chain connects TRBV7-3 to TRBJ1-1; weak D call: TRBD1 (5 bases). The sample consisted of PBMCs or T cells enriched from blood (not recorded which). CDR3 DNA: TGTGCCAGCAGCTTAAATCTGGGGGGCACTGAAGCTTTCTTT. Translation gives CASSLNLGGTEAFF. The variable domain in full, with the rest retrieved from reference TRBV7-3 and TRBJ1-1, is GAGVSQTPSNKVTEKGKYVELRCDPISGHTALYWYRQSLGQGPEFLIYFQGTGAADDSGLPNDRFFAVRPEGSVSTLKIQRTERGDSAVYLCASSLNLGGTEAFFGQGTRLTVV.